Here is one T cell receptor (beta chain) with its context. Its target is not known. The sample originates from a study of cytomegalovirus exposure and HLA in healthy donors. V was pared by 8 bases and J by 9 bases, with 16 bases between. CDR3 length equals 11 residues. Germline V gives CDR1 GTSNPN, CDR2 SVGIG (reference sequence). This PCR relied on a set of 60 Vbeta primers and 13 Jbeta primers. Here immunoSEQ multiplex PCR was the method, and the copy in TCRdb shows in-frame clones only, minus some. Its table records 100,000 to 150,000 clones. Study conclusions and caveats: An observed cluster of highly shared sequence variants was recorded as a likely sequencing artifact.

The V call is TRBV30, the J call TRBJ1-1, with D tentatively TRBD1 (6 bases). Specimen: PBMCs. The sequence derives from a man aged 25 to 40 in good health and CMV-seronegative. DNA for the CDR3: TGTGCCGGGGCCCGGGACATGCAAGCTTTCTTT. It codes for CAGARDMQAFF.